This T cell receptor (beta chain) was identified during a study of blood T cell repertoires in COVID-19. For the study at large: Sample material is recorded as cDNA or gDNA derived from T cells, B-cell-depleted T cells, or PBMCs.

In the source study's methods: Reference gene primer amplification gave estimated nucleated cell counts. Sequenced by immunoSEQ multiplex PCR; TCRdb stores in-frame clones only, minus some. V and J calls plus clone size are reproduced from that table; the DNA served to infer D and trimming. This sample has approximately 290,000 clones, with approximately 89% found just once. One Seattle source followed patients from active infection through their disease course. Germline V gene lookup returns CDR1 SGHRS and CDR2 YFSETQ. Trimming cost V 4 bases and J 0 bases; bases outside gene matches: 3. There are 15 residues in the CDR3.

This TCR was sampled from a young woman with COVID-19, enrolled during active disease. This sequence joins TRBV5-1 and TRBJ2-7, with 11 positions matching TRBD2. Sequencing used peripheral blood. The CDR3 bases are TGCGCCAGCAGCATTACTAGCGGGAGCTCCTACGAGCAGTACTTC. As protein: CASSITSGSSYEQYF.